This T cell receptor beta chain was sequenced during a study of vaccination effects on CD4 cells after COVID-19. By share, this clone ranks as medium-sized. Its antigen is currently unknown. V was cut by 5 bases and J by 4 bases, with 14 bases left in between. This CDR3 is 14 amino acids long. Germline V CDR1 and CDR2: MNHEY, SMNVEV (reference sequence). Measured with immunoSEQ multiplex PCR; TCRdb has only the in-frame clones, and not every one. The sample records nearly 50,000 clones, around 74% being singletons. Cells that had been cultured for roughly 9 days were the source of isolated CD4+ T cells. This person's SARS-CoV-2 infection, confirmed by PCR, occurred between March and December 2020. Vaccine administered to participants consisted of two doses of either BNT162b2 or mRNA-1273.

The sequencing here drew on CD4+ T cells from PBMCs cultured without peptide, taken after COVID-19 vaccination. This rearrangement joins TRBV27 to TRBJ1-2, with D possibly matching TRBD1 (5 bases). The receptor was isolated from a human donor who had a prior SARS-CoV-2 infection. Here the CDR3 DNA reads TGTGCCAGCAGTCGGGGGGGACTGCCCTATGGCTACACCTTC. Its translation: CASSRGGLPYGYTF.